This T cell receptor beta chain stems from a study of T cell repertoires in cytomegalovirus infection. This clonotype has at least ten counts. The target antigen is unknown. TCRdb reanalysed the reads using MiXCR and keeps one entry per CDR3 protein. The sample yields 750,000 to 950,000 distinct CDR3 sequences, roughly 29% seen once. This CDR3 spans 13 amino acids. V lost 2 bases, J lost 3 bases, and 7 bases lay in between. V and J are TRBV12-3 or TRBV12-4 and TRBJ1-2; maybe TRBD1 (5 bases). Sequenced here: cultured CD8+ T cells from PBMCs, sampled from culture after CMV antigen stimulation. This sequence was found in a human donor in good health (CMV status not recorded). Some clones in this sample may be carry-over from other donors' samples. In DNA, the CDR3 is TGTGCCAGCAGTTTACGAGGGGACTATGGCTACACCTTC. It specifies CASSLRGDYGYTF.